One and the same sample provided the 29 T cell receptor beta chains below, sequenced in a study of T-cell reconstitution after alpha-beta-depleted transplantation in children. The library targeted TCRbeta and was prepared with unique molecular identifiers. TCRdb itself ran the PCR reads through MiXCR, one entry per CDR3 protein. This sample carries some 190,000 distinct CDR3 sequences, approximately 12% of them seen once, and the ten largest clones take 13%. The specimen was PBMCs, collected before TCRalphabeta/CD19-depleted stem cell transplant. These receptors all stem from a boy under 10 years old with acute myeloid leukemia, due to receive a stem cell transplant.

This clonotype was found many times. CDR3 in DNA: TGTGCTGTACGACGTGAAGGCTACGAGCAGTACTTC. Protein sequence: CAVRREGYEQYF. This chain connects TRBV2 to TRBJ2-7; D unclear. The CDR3 spans 12 residues. Germline loops: CDR1 SNHLY, CDR2 FYNNEI.

Points on this clonotype: The junction differs from germline at one of its ends, possibly a read error. The chain uses TRBV3-1 and TRBJ1-5, with a weak D call TRBD1 (6 bases). Germline CDR1 and CDR2: LGHDT and YNNKEL (reference sequence). This CDR3 spans 19 amino acids. CDR3 bases: TGTACCAGCTCCCTGAAGGCGGGGGCGCGGGAGCTTTTGGGGCAGCCCCAGCATTTT. Amino acids: CTSSLKAGARELLGQPQHF.

Only one count was recorded for this clonotype. Given a much more abundant clone one base away, this may be a read error. The V call is TRBV5-5, the J call TRBJ2-4, with D maybe TRBD1 (5 bases). Looked up from germline, CDR1 is SGHKS and CDR2 is YYEKEE (reference sequence). V was trimmed by 4 bases and J by 3 bases, leaving 14 bases between them. This CDR3 contains 15 residues. This chain's CDR3 is CASSPGRVGKNIQYF. The CDR3 coding sequence is TGTGCCAGCAGCCCGGGCAGGGTAGGCAAAAACATTCAGTACTTC.

This clonotype was detected many times. This rearrangement joins TRBV5-1 to TRBJ2-5; weak D call: TRBD1 (6 bases). Trimming removed 2 bases at V and 4 bases at J, with 6 bases between. This CDR3 has 12 residues. Germline V gives CDR1 SGHRS, CDR2 YFSETQ. CDR3 amino acids: CASSLQGETQYF. The CDR3 DNA sequence: TGCGCCAGCAGCTTACAGGGAGAGACCCAGTACTTC.

Remarks on this clonotype: A read error is possible here, since a much larger clone lies one base away. This chain links TRBV5-1 with TRBJ1-5, with D maybe TRBD1 (6 bases). The V end was cut by 1 base, the J end by 4 bases, with 12 bases between. This CDR3 is 15 amino acids long. Germline V gives CDR1 SGHRS, CDR2 YFSETQ. The CDR3 loop reads CASSLIGGANQPQHF. In DNA form, the CDR3 reads TGCGCCAGCAGCTTGATCGGGGGCGCAAATCAGCCCCAGCATTTT.

This clonotype was seen ten or more times. The chain carries TRBV7-9 and TRBJ2-1, with unresolved D. Trimming stripped 2 bases from V and 2 bases from J, with 13 bases between. The CDR3 runs 16 residues. Germline CDR1 SEHNR, CDR2 FQNEAQ (reference sequence). CDR3 region: CASSLSGLAAYNEQFF. The DNA of the CDR3 is TGTGCCAGCAGCTTATCCGGGCTGGCGGCCTACAATGAGCAGTTCTTC.

This clonotype was detected ten times or more. The V call is TRBV11-1, the J call TRBJ2-2, with a weak D call TRBD2 (5 bases). The V end lost 2 bases, the J end lost 1 base, and 8 bases lay between the germline ends. The germline gives CDR1 SGHAT, CDR2 FQDESV (reference sequence). This CDR3 has 15 residues. The DNA for the CDR3 is TGTGCCAGCAGCTTACGCCGGGGGAACACCGGGGAGCTGTTTTTT. This sequence encodes CASSLRRGNTGELFF. Drawing the rest from reference TRBV11-1 and TRBJ2-2, the complete variable domain is EAEVAQSPRYKITEKSQAVAFWCDPISGHATLYWYRQILGQGPELLVQFQDESVVDDSQLPKDRFSAERLKGVDSTLKIQPAELGDSAMYLCASSLRRGNTGELFFGEGSRLTVL.

This clonotype has at least ten counts. This chain uses TRBV20-1 with TRBJ2-2; TRBD2 matches at 7 bases. Germline loops: CDR1 DFQATT, CDR2 SNEGSKA (reference sequence). V dropped 0 bases and J dropped 7; count of bases not matched to a gene: 8. The CDR3 has 15 amino acids. Here the CDR3 DNA reads TGCAGTGCTAGAGAAGCGGGAACGAACCTCGGGGAGCTGTTTTTT. Amino acids: CSAREAGTNLGELFF.

A few counts support this clonotype. The chain has TRBV15 and TRBJ2-1; TRBD2 might be the D (6 bases). CDR3 length: 16 amino acids. CDR1 LNHNV and CDR2 YYDKDF come from the germline V gene (reference sequence). V shed 0 bases and J shed 14 bases, with 23 bases lying between them. CDR3 bases: TGTGCCACCAGCAGAGACTCGTCGCGTTCGGGGGATGCGGAGTTCTTC. It translates to CATSRDSSRSGDAEFF.

This clonotype was detected many times. The rearrangement links TRBV5-6 to TRBJ2-1; 7 bases are a match to TRBD1. Germline assignment: CDR1 SGHDT and CDR2 YYEEEE. V shed 0 bases and J 5 bases; nucleotides not matched to a gene: 5. This CDR3 contains 15 residues. The CDR3 bases are TGTGCCAGCAGCTTGGCCACGACAGGGCACAATGAGCAGTTCTTC. Protein: CASSLATTGHNEQFF.

At least ten counts were recorded for this clonotype. The chain is built from TRBV20-1 and TRBJ2-1, with D perhaps TRBD2 (6 bases). The CDR3 contains 16 residues. In germline, CDR1 is DFQATT, CDR2 SNEGSKA (reference sequence). V was pared by 4 bases and J by 8 bases, with 24 bases between. Here the CDR3 DNA reads TGCAGTGCTATCGAGGCTGGTCTAGCGTATTGGGATGAGCAGTTCTTC. This gives the protein CSAIEAGLAYWDEQFF.

This clonotype was recorded at least ten times. The rearrangement joins TRBV27 to TRBJ2-1; D is perhaps TRBD1 (6 bases). The germline V gene has CDR1 MNHEY and CDR2 SMNVEV (reference sequence). This CDR3 contains 15 residues. The ends were cut back, 5 bases at V and 10 bases at J, with 21 bases in the middle. In nucleotides, the CDR3 is TGTGCCAGCAGTCGACCCACAGGGTTAGCCCAAGAGCAGTTCTTC. Its translation: CASSRPTGLAQEQFF.

This clonotype was seen ten or more times. This chain connects TRBV6-1 to TRBJ2-3, with 12 bases matching TRBD2. This CDR3 contains 15 residues. Germline V CDR1 and CDR2: MNHNS, SASEGT. After removal of 6 bases from V and 4 bases from J, the junction contained 5 bases not matched to a gene. The CDR3 sequence is CASSPSGGGADTQYF. The DNA of the CDR3 is TGTGCCAGCAGCCCTAGCGGGGGGGGCGCAGATACGCAGTATTTT.

This clonotype was observed a handful of times. The chain is built from TRBV20-1 and TRBJ2-2; TRBD2 matches 9 bases. V trimming: 3 bases; J trimming: 6 bases; junction bases outside the gene matches: 14. Germline V CDR1 and CDR2: DFQATT, SNEGSKA (reference sequence). The CDR3 consists of 17 residues. The CDR3 protein is CSASRLAGEVGAGELFF. CDR3 nucleotide sequence: TGCAGTGCTAGTAGGTTAGCGGGGGAAGTAGGCGCCGGGGAGCTGTTTTTT.

This clonotype was found many times. V gene TRBV20-1 combines with J gene TRBJ2-7, with D possibly being TRBD2 (6 bases). This CDR3 region has 14 residues. Per the germline V gene, CDR1 is DFQATT and CDR2 is SNEGSKA (reference sequence). Between the trimmed V and J ends, which lost 3 bases and 1 base, there was a span of 13 bases. The CDR3 sequence is CSASPGVDSYEQYF. CDR3 nucleotides: TGCAGTGCTAGTCCGGGAGTCGATTCCTACGAGCAGTACTTC.

The table lists this clonotype with many counts. This rearrangement joins TRBV20-1 to TRBJ2-3, with 10 bases lining up with TRBD2. Germline CDR1 is DFQATT and CDR2 is SNEGSKA (reference sequence). With 3 bases clipped from V and 4 bases from J, the junction kept 7 bases outside the gene matches. The CDR3 length is 15 residues. The CDR3 loop reads CSASGASGSSDTQYF. The DNA for the CDR3 is TGCAGTGCTAGTGGGGCTAGCGGGAGTTCAGATACGCAGTATTTT.

The sample holds many counts of this clonotype. The chain joins TRBV21-1 to TRBJ2-7; the listed D gene, TRBD2, was not tested against the DNA. TRBV21-1 counts as a pseudogene. CDR3 length: 16 residues. CDR3 sequence (DNA): TGTGCCAGCAGCACTACCACCGGGACTAGCTCCTACGAGCAGTACGTC. Protein product: CASSTTTGTSSYEQYV.

Of note for this clonotype: A read error may be the cause here, since a much bigger clone is one base away. As the CDR3 is not closed by the conserved phenylalanine or tryptophan, this likely results from a read error. The chain joins TRBV3-1 to TRBJ2-2; D is possibly TRBD2 (6 bases). The CDR3 covers 15 residues. Trimming took off 4 bases at V and 6 bases at J, with 15 bases between the two ends. Per the germline V gene, CDR1 is LGHDT and CDR2 is YNNKEL (reference sequence). CDR3 amino acids: CASSPYGGMAGELFS. DNA for the CDR3: TGTGCCAGCAGCCCCTACGGGGGTATGGCCGGGGAGCTGTTTTCT.

At least ten counts were recorded for this clonotype. V is TRBV3-1 and J is TRBJ2-1, with TRBD2 identical over 7 bases. After removal of 5 bases from V and 1 base from J, the junction contained 8 bases not matched to a gene. Germline V CDR1 and CDR2: LGHDT, YNNKEL (reference sequence). This CDR3 contains 16 residues. DNA for the CDR3: TGTGCCAGCAGCACCAAGACTAGCTGGTCCTACAATGAGCAGTTCTTC. As protein: CASSTKTSWSYNEQFF.

This clonotype was counted many times. The chain is built from TRBV28 and TRBJ2-5, with 8 bases fitting TRBD2. V dropped 6 bases and J dropped 9; count of bases not matched to a gene: 12. CDR1 is MDHEN, CDR2 SYDVKM, per germline. The CDR3 covers 14 residues. CDR3 DNA sequence: TGTGCCAGCAGGCGACGACTCCCCGGGGGGGCCCAGTACTTC. Translation gives CASRRRLPGGAQYF.

This clonotype showed up many times. The junction and the germline gene differ at one end; a read error may be behind it. The genes are TRBV12-3 or TRBV12-4 and TRBJ2-5, with TRBD1 matching 9 bases. The CDR3 runs 14 residues. CDR3 loop: CASSSYRGQETQYF. CDR3 coding DNA: TGTGCCAGCAGTTCCTACAGGGGGCAAGAGACCCAGTACTTT.

This clonotype was seen at least ten times. The rearrangement joins TRBV29-1 to TRBJ2-1; no reliable D call. CDR1 is SQVTM and CDR2 is ANQGSEA in the germline V gene. The CDR3 runs to 14 residues. The ends were cut back, 0 bases at V and 5 bases at J, with 11 bases in the middle. In DNA form, the CDR3 reads TGCAGCGTTGAAGACACAGTAATCGACAATGAGCAGTTCTTC. Translation gives CSVEDTVIDNEQFF.

At least ten counts were recorded for this clonotype. The chain links TRBV4-1 to TRBJ1-4; tentatively, D is TRBD1 (5 bases). This CDR3 contains 17 residues. CDR1 MGHRA and CDR2 YSYEKL come from the germline V gene. Trimming left V 0 bases short and J 7 bases short, with 18 bases between. CDR3 sequence (DNA): TGCGCCAGCAGCCAAGATCGGTTTGCAGGGAACGCTGAAAAACTGTTTTTT. Its translation is CASSQDRFAGNAEKLFF.

This clonotype has at least ten counts. The chain employs TRBV20-1 and TRBJ2-5, with 11 bases lining up with TRBD1. The junction had 5 bases not matched to a gene; V was cut back by 1 base and J by 4 bases. Germline V gives CDR1 DFQATT, CDR2 SNEGSKA (reference sequence). The CDR3 runs to 15 residues. CDR3 DNA sequence: TGCAGTGCTAGAGCTTGGGGACAGGGGGGAGAGACCCAGTACTTC. Protein: CSARAWGQGGETQYF.

The chain couples TRBV5-1 to TRBJ2-2; 8 bases match TRBD2. This CDR3 has 16 residues. The V and J ends lost 7 bases and 1 base, in that order; junction bases with no gene match: 9. Germline V CDR1 and CDR2: SGHRS, YFSETQ. CDR3: CASGPPAGGNTGELFF. The CDR3 DNA follows: TGCGCCAGCGGCCCGCCTGCGGGAGGGAACACCGGGGAGCTGTTTTTT.

This clonotype showed up many times. The V call is TRBV20-1, the J call TRBJ1-5, with TRBD1 matching 9 bases. The V gene's germline CDR1 is DFQATT and CDR2 SNEGSKA (reference sequence). The CDR3 is 18 amino acids. With V trimmed by 0 bases and J by 5 bases, 14 bases remained unmatched. The CDR3 DNA follows: TGCAGTGCTAGAGACCGAAGTCCCGGGACAGGGATGCATCAGCCCCAGCATTTT. Its translation: CSARDRSPGTGMHQPQHF.

This clonotype has ten or more counts. This chain links TRBV20-1 with TRBJ2-1; TRBD2 aligns across 7 bases. Germline trimming cut 2 bases from V and 1 base from J; bases unmatched to any gene: 5. Per the germline V gene, CDR1 is DFQATT and CDR2 is SNEGSKA (reference sequence). The CDR3 consists of 15 residues. The chain's CDR3 is CSARLWEGSYNEQFF. In DNA, the CDR3 is TGCAGTGCTAGATTATGGGAGGGATCCTACAATGAGCAGTTCTTC.

Many counts were recorded for this clonotype. This chain links TRBV7-3 with TRBJ2-1, with TRBD2 identical over 8 bases. Germline CDR1 and CDR2: SGHTA and FQGTGA. The CDR3 has 16 amino acids. Trimming removed 5 bases from V and 7 bases from J; junction bases left unmatched: 13. This CDR3 is CASSPSVSGGLNEQFF. The CDR3 DNA reads TGTGCCAGCAGCCCCTCGGTTTCGGGAGGGCTTAATGAGCAGTTCTTC.

This clonotype was seen at least ten times. V is TRBV20-1 and J is TRBJ2-2; 9 nucleotides agree with TRBD2. This CDR3 comprises 13 residues. Germline CDR1 reads DFQATT; CDR2 reads SNEGSKA (reference sequence). Trimming removed 7 bases from V and 9 bases from J; junction bases left unmatched: 9. The CDR3 sequence is CSVSRTSERELFF. CDR3 coding DNA: TGCAGTGTTAGTCGGACTAGCGAGAGGGAGCTGTTTTTT.